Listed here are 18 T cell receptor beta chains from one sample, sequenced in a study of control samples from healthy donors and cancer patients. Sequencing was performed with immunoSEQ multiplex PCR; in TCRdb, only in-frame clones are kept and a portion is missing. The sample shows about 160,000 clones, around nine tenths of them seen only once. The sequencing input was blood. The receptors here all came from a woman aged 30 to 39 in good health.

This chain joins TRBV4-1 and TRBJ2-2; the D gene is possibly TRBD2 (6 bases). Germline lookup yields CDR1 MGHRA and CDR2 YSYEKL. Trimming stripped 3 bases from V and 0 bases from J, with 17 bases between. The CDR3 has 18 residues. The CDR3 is CASSHNKGGTPNTGELFF. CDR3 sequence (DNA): TGCGCCAGCAGCCACAATAAAGGAGGGACTCCGAACACCGGGGAGCTGTTTTTT.

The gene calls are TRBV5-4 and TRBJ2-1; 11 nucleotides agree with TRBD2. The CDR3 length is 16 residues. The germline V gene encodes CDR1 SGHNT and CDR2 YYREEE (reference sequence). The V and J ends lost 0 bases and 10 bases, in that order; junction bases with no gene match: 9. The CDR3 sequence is CASSLVAGGRGEEQFF. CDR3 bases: TGTGCCAGCAGCTTGGTAGCGGGAGGGCGGGGGGAGGAGCAGTTCTTC.

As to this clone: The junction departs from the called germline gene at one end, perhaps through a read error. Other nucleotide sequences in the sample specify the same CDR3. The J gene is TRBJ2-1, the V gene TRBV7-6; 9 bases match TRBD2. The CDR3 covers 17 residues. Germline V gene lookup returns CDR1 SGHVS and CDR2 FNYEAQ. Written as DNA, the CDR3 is TGTGCCAGCAGCTCATTGATTAGCGGGAGTTCCTATAATGAGCAGTTCTTC. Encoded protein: CASSSLISGSSYNEQFF.

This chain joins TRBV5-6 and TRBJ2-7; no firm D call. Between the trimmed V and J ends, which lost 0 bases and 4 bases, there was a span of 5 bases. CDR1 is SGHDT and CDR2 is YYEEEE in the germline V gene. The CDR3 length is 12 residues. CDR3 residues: CASSLGEYEQYF. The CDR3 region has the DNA TGTGCCAGCAGCTTGGGAGAGTACGAGCAGTACTTC.

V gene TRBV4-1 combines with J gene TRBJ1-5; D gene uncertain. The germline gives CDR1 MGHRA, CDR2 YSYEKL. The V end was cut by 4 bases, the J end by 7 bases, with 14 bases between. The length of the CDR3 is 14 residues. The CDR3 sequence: CASSPMTGSQPQHF. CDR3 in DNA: TGCGCCAGCAGCCCCATGACGGGGAGCCAGCCCCAGCATTTT.

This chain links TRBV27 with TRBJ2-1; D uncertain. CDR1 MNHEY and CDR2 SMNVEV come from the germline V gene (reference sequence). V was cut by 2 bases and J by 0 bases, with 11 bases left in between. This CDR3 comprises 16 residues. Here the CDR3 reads CASSLDTWSSYNEQFF. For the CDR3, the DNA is TGTGCCAGCAGTTTAGATACATGGAGCTCCTACAATGAGCAGTTCTTC.

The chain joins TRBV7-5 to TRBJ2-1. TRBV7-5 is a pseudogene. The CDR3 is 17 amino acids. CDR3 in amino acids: CVRSLTSGPRCYNEQFF. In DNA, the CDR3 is TGTGTCAGAAGCCTTACATCGGGACCGCGCTGTTACAATGAGCAGTTCTTC.

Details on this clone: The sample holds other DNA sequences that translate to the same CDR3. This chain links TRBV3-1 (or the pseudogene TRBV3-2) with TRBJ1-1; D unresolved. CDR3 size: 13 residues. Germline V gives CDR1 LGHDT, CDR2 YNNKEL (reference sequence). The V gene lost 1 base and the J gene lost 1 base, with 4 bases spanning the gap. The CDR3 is CASSQGANTEAFF. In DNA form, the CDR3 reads TGTGCCAGCAGCCAAGGAGCGAACACTGAAGCTTTCTTT.

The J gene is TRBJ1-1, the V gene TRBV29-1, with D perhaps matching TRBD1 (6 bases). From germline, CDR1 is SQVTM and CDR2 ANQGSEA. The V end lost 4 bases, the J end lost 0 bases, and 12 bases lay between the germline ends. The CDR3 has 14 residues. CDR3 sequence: CSVGVGGMNTEAFF. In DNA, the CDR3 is TGCAGCGTTGGGGTGGGGGGCATGAACACTGAAGCTTTCTTT.

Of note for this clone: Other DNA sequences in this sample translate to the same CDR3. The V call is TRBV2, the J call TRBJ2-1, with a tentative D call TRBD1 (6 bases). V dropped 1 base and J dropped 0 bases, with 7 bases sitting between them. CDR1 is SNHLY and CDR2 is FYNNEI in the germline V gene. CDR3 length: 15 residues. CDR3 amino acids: CASSEEGGSYNEQFF. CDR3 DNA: TGTGCCAGCAGTGAAGAAGGGGGCTCCTACAATGAGCAGTTCTTC.

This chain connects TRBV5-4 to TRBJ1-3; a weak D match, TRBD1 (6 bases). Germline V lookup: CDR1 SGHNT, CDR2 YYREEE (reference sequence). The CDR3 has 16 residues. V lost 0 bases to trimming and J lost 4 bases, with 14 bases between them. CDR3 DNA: TGTGCCAGCAGCTTGGACCCGGGGGCTTCAGGAAACACCATATATTTT. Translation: CASSLDPGASGNTIYF.

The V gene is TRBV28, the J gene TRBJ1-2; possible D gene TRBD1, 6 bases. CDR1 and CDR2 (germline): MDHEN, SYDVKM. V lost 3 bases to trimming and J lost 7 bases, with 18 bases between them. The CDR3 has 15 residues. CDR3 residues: CASSFYKGGPGGYTF. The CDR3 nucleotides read TGTGCCAGCAGTTTTTACAAGGGGGGACCGGGTGGCTACACCTTC.

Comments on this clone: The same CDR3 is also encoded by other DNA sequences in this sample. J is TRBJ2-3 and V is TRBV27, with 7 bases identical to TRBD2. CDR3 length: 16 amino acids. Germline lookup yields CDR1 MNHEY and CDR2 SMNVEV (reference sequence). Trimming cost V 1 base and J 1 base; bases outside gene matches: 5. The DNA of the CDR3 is TGTGCCAGCAGTTTATTGGCTAGCGGCCGCACAGATACGCAGTATTTT. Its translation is CASSLLASGRTDTQYF.

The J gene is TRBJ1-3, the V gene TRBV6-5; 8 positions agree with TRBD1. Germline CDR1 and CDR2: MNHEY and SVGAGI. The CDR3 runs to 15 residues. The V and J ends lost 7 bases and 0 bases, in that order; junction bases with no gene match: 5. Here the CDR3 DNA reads TGTGCCAGCACGAAGGACAGGGCCTCTGGAAACACCATATATTTT. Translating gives CASTKDRASGNTIYF.

This CDR3 reads CASSPDGTGVQPQHF. The CDR3 DNA follows: TGTGCCAGCAGTCCAGACGGGACAGGGGTTCAGCCCCAGCATTTT. The J gene is TRBJ1-5, the V gene TRBV11-2; 10 bases map to TRBD1. V was pared by 6 bases and J by 6 bases, with 8 bases of the junction left unmatched. There are 15 residues in the CDR3. The germline V gene encodes CDR1 SGHAT and CDR2 FQNNGV.

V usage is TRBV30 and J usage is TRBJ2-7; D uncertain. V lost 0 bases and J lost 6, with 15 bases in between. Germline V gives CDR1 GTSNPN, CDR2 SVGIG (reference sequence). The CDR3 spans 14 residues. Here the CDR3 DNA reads TGTGCCTGGAGTGTAGCCGCTCTTTATAGCGAGCAGTACTTC. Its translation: CAWSVAALYSEQYF.

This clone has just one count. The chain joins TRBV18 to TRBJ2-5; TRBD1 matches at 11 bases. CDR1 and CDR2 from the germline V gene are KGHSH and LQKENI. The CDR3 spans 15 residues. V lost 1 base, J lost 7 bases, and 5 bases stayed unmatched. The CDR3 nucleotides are TGTGCCAGCTCACCACTTTTGGGACAGGGGGTGACCCAGTACTTC. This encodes CASSPLLGQGVTQYF.

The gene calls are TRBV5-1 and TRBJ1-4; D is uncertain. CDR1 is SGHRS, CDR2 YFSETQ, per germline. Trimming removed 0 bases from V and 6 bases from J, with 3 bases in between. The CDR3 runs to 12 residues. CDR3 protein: CASSLEDEKLFF. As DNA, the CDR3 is TGCGCCAGCAGCTTGGAGGATGAAAAACTGTTTTTT.